This paragraph reports one T cell receptor beta chain. Germline V gives CDR1 SGHNT, CDR2 YYREEE (reference sequence). The CDR3 totals 15 residues. V lost 4 bases, J lost 4 bases, and 17 bases lay in between. The sample comes from a study of CD8 T cells in Susac syndrome. When the RNA was reverse transcribed, random hexamers were used with an input of roughly 0.5 to 1 ug. One entry per CDR3 protein, called by TCRdb with MiXCR from the immunoSEQ multiplex PCR reads. This repertoire shows about 160,000 distinct CDR3 sequences, 95% to 96% found once; its top ten account for 0.095% to 0.15%. The clonotype was recovered from a human donor with Susac syndrome. Material: CD4+ T cells from PBMCs. The chain is built from TRBV5-4 and TRBJ2-5; D may correspond to TRBD1 or TRBD2 (7 bases each). CDR3 in amino acids: CASSKKTGEGETQYF. The CDR3 DNA reads TGTGCCAGCAGCAAAAAAACAGGGGAGGGAGAGACCCAGTACTTC.